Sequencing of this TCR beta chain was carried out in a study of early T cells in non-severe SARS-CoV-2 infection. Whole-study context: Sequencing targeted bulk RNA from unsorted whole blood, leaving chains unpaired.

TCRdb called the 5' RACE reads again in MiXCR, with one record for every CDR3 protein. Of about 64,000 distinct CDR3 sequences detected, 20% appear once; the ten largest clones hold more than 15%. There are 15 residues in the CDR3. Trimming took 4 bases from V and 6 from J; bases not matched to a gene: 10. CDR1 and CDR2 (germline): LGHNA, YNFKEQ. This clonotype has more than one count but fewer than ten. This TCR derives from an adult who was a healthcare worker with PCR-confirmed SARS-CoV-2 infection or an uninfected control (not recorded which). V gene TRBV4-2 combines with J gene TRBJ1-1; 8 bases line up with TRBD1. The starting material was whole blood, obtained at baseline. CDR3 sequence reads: CASSRTGGSLSEAFF. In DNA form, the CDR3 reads TGTGCCAGCAGCCGTACAGGGGGTTCTTTATCTGAAGCTTTCTTT.